This is a list of T cell receptor beta chains from one sample in a study of T cell responses to AZD1222 COVID-19 vaccine. The table came from immunoSEQ multiplex PCR; TCRdb's copy has only in-frame clones and leaves some out. The sample yields 95,000 to 150,000 clones, roughly 87% seen once. The source was peripheral blood, collected on day 0 of AZD1222 vaccination. These receptors were obtained from an adult in good health. Each CDR3 is given with its conserved first and last residue. A D gene is named only where the DNA matches it firmly. Some rows have no size entry. The others give once, few or many, or a class for an expanded clone.

cdr3_length: 16
j_call: TRBJ2-7
clone_size: .
v_call: TRBV4-2
d_call: TRBD1
cdr3_aa: CASSQEGTGTFYEQYF
cdr3_nt: TGTGCCAGCAGCCAAGAAGGGACAGGGACTTTCTACGAGCAGTACTTC

cdr3_length: 14
j_call: TRBJ2-1
clone_size: .
v_call: TRBV11-1
d_call: .
cdr3_aa: CASSLAKVYNEQFF
cdr3_nt: TGTGCCAGCAGCTTAGCGAAGGTCTACAATGAGCAGTTCTTC

cdr3_length: 14
j_call: TRBJ2-5
clone_size: .
v_call: TRBV9
d_call: .
cdr3_aa: CASSVASSTGTQYF
cdr3_nt: TGTGCCAGCAGCGTAGCTTCAAGTACTGGGACCCAGTACTTC

cdr3_length: 17
j_call: TRBJ2-7
clone_size: .
v_call: TRBV4-1
d_call: TRBD2
cdr3_aa: CASSQNAAGVTTYEQYF
cdr3_nt: TGCGCCAGCAGCCAAAATGCAGCGGGAGTTACGACCTACGAGCAGTACTTC

cdr3_length: 17
j_call: TRBJ1-3
clone_size: .
v_call: TRBV5-1
d_call: .
cdr3_aa: CASSLGYVSLSGNTIYF
cdr3_nt: TGCGCCAGCAGCTTGGGTTACGTATCCCTCTCTGGAAACACCATATATTTT

cdr3_length: 15
j_call: TRBJ1-4
clone_size: .
v_call: TRBV28
d_call: TRBD1
cdr3_aa: CASSVTGTGNEKLFF
cdr3_nt: TGTGCCAGCAGTGTTACCGGGACAGGTAATGAAAAACTGTTTTTT

cdr3_length: 14
j_call: TRBJ1-5
clone_size: .
v_call: TRBV7-9
d_call: .
cdr3_aa: CASSLSEGYQPQHF
cdr3_nt: TGTGCCAGCAGCTTAAGTGAGGGGTATCAGCCCCAGCATTTT

cdr3_length: 15
j_call: TRBJ2-1
clone_size: .
v_call: TRBV6-2/TRBV6-3
d_call: .
cdr3_aa: CASSYLQGTHNEQFF
cdr3_nt: TGTGCCAGCAGTTACTTACAGGGGACTCACAATGAGCAGTTCTTC

cdr3_length: 14
j_call: TRBJ1-2
clone_size: .
v_call: TRBV2
d_call: TRBD1
cdr3_aa: CASSKDRGAYGYTF
cdr3_nt: TGTGCCAGCAGTAAGGACAGGGGGGCTTATGGCTACACCTTC

cdr3_length: 15
j_call: TRBJ1-2
clone_size: .
v_call: TRBV19
d_call: .
cdr3_aa: CASKDLPAADYGYTF
cdr3_nt: TGTGCCAGTAAGGACCTCCCCGCCGCCGACTATGGCTACACCTTC

cdr3_length: 17
j_call: TRBJ2-7
clone_size: .
v_call: TRBV5-6
d_call: TRBD1
cdr3_aa: CASSLAPGWGQGYEQYF
cdr3_nt: TGTGCCAGCAGCTTGGCCCCTGGGTGGGGACAGGGCTACGAGCAGTACTTC

cdr3_length: 14
j_call: TRBJ2-3
clone_size: once
v_call: TRBV19
d_call: .
cdr3_aa: CASSIGQDTDTQYF
cdr3_nt: TGTGCCAGTAGTATTGGGCAGGACACAGATACGCAGTATTTT

cdr3_length: 17
j_call: TRBJ2-7
clone_size: .
v_call: TRBV30
d_call: TRBD2
cdr3_aa: CAWEVDALAGGSYEQYF
cdr3_nt: TGTGCCTGGGAGGTGGATGCCCTAGCGGGAGGAAGCTACGAGCAGTACTTC

cdr3_length: 14
j_call: TRBJ1-2
clone_size: .
v_call: TRBV15
d_call: TRBD1
cdr3_aa: CAIKKDRGLYGYTF
cdr3_nt: TGTGCCATAAAAAAAGACAGGGGGCTTTATGGCTACACCTTC

cdr3_length: 15
j_call: TRBJ2-7
clone_size: .
v_call: TRBV7-3
d_call: .
cdr3_aa: CASSLTSQGVSEQYF
cdr3_nt: TGTGCCAGCAGCTTAACTAGTCAGGGAGTGAGCGAGCAGTACTTC

cdr3_length: 14
j_call: TRBJ2-5
clone_size: .
v_call: TRBV5-5
d_call: .
cdr3_aa: CASSSGASGETQYF
cdr3_nt: TGTGCCAGCAGTTCCGGGGCCTCGGGGGAGACCCAGTACTTC

cdr3_length: 13
j_call: TRBJ2-7
clone_size: few
v_call: TRBV6-6
d_call: .
cdr3_aa: CAARAWREYEQYF
cdr3_nt: TGTGCCGCTCGTGCCTGGAGAGAGTACGAGCAGTACTTC

cdr3_length: 14
j_call: TRBJ1-1
clone_size: .
v_call: TRBV18
d_call: .
cdr3_aa: CASSPVHPSPEAFF
cdr3_nt: TGTGCCAGCTCACCGGTCCACCCCTCTCCTGAAGCTTTCTTT

cdr3_length: 13
j_call: TRBJ2-1
clone_size: .
v_call: TRBV20-1
d_call: .
cdr3_aa: CSASSPNLGEQFF
cdr3_nt: TGCAGTGCTAGTAGCCCCAACCTCGGTGAGCAGTTCTTC

cdr3_length: 11
j_call: TRBJ2-7
clone_size: .
v_call: TRBV2
d_call: .
cdr3_aa: CASSVTEVPYF
cdr3_nt: TGTGCCAGCAGTGTCACAGAAGTCCCATACTTC

cdr3_length: 15
j_call: TRBJ2-3
clone_size: .
v_call: TRBV4-1
d_call: .
cdr3_aa: CASSQVDRPTDTQYF
cdr3_nt: TGCGCCAGCAGCCAAGTCGATCGACCCACAGATACGCAGTATTTT

cdr3_length: 13
j_call: TRBJ2-1
clone_size: .
v_call: TRBV19
d_call: .
cdr3_aa: CASSIPGAHEQFF
cdr3_nt: TGTGCCAGTAGTATCCCAGGGGCGCATGAGCAGTTCTTC

cdr3_length: 15
j_call: TRBJ2-3
clone_size: .
v_call: TRBV7-2
d_call: .
cdr3_aa: CASSLFEGGTDTQYF
cdr3_nt: TGTGCCAGCAGCTTATTCGAGGGGGGCACAGATACGCAGTATTTT

cdr3_length: 13
j_call: TRBJ2-5
clone_size: .
v_call: TRBV7-7
d_call: .
cdr3_aa: CASSSQFQETQYF
cdr3_nt: TGTGCTAGCAGTTCACAGTTCCAAGAGACCCAGTACTTC

cdr3_length: 16
j_call: TRBJ2-1
clone_size: .
v_call: TRBV6-5
d_call: .
cdr3_aa: CASSYGVSSSYNEQFF
cdr3_nt: TGTGCCAGCAGTTACGGCGTCTCCAGCTCCTACAATGAGCAGTTCTTC

cdr3_length: 14
j_call: TRBJ1-4
clone_size: .
v_call: TRBV21-1
d_call: .
cdr3_aa: CASSNRDPNEKLFF
cdr3_nt: TGTGCCAGCAGCAACCGGGACCCTAATGAAAAACTGTTTTTT

cdr3_length: 14
j_call: TRBJ2-1
clone_size: .
v_call: TRBV16
d_call: .
cdr3_aa: CASSPGRVNNEQFF
cdr3_nt: TGTGCCAGCAGCCCCGGAAGGGTTAACAATGAGCAGTTCTTC

cdr3_length: 13
j_call: TRBJ2-3
clone_size: .
v_call: TRBV14
d_call: TRBD2
cdr3_aa: CASSQHQGLRQYF
cdr3_nt: TGTGCCAGCAGCCAGCACCAGGGACTACGGCAGTATTTT

cdr3_length: 13
j_call: TRBJ1-2
clone_size: .
v_call: TRBV12-3/TRBV12-4
d_call: .
cdr3_aa: CASSPGPGYGYTF
cdr3_nt: TGTGCCAGCAGCCCAGGGCCGGGGTATGGCTACACCTTC

cdr3_length: 13
j_call: TRBJ1-3
clone_size: .
v_call: TRBV9
d_call: .
cdr3_aa: CASSRTFWDTIYF
cdr3_nt: TGTGCCAGCAGCAGAACCTTTTGGGACACCATATATTTT

cdr3_length: 13
j_call: TRBJ2-7
clone_size: .
v_call: TRBV18
d_call: .
cdr3_aa: CASSPTRGGEQYF
cdr3_nt: TGTGCCAGCTCACCAACCCGAGGGGGCGAGCAGTACTTC

cdr3_length: 13
j_call: TRBJ1-3
clone_size: .
v_call: TRBV7-7
d_call: .
cdr3_aa: CASSPFGGNTIYF
cdr3_nt: TGTGCTAGCAGCCCCTTTGGAGGAAACACCATATATTTT

cdr3_length: 14
j_call: TRBJ1-1
clone_size: .
v_call: TRBV6-5
d_call: TRBD1
cdr3_aa: CASVGTGGNTEAFF
cdr3_nt: TGTGCCAGCGTGGGGACAGGGGGCAACACTGAAGCTTTCTTT

cdr3_length: 13
j_call: TRBJ2-7
clone_size: .
v_call: TRBV9
d_call: TRBD1
cdr3_aa: CASSVDRAYEQYF
cdr3_nt: TGTGCCAGCAGCGTCGACAGGGCCTACGAGCAGTACTTC

cdr3_length: 15
j_call: TRBJ2-5
clone_size: .
v_call: TRBV29-1
d_call: .
cdr3_aa: CSPTGAPVYQETQYF
cdr3_nt: TGCAGCCCAACAGGCGCTCCCGTCTACCAAGAGACCCAGTACTTC

cdr3_length: 15
j_call: TRBJ2-2
clone_size: .
v_call: TRBV7-9
d_call: .
cdr3_aa: CASSLPGVNTGELFF
cdr3_nt: TGTGCCAGCAGCTTACCGGGAGTGAACACCGGGGAGCTGTTTTTT

cdr3_length: 15
j_call: TRBJ2-3
clone_size: .
v_call: TRBV3-1/TRBV3-2
d_call: .
cdr3_aa: CASSQDVGVTDTQYF
cdr3_nt: TGTGCCAGCAGCCAAGATGTCGGGGTCACAGATACGCAGTATTTT

cdr3_length: 16
j_call: TRBJ2-7
clone_size: once
v_call: TRBV6-5
d_call: .
cdr3_aa: CASSYSATGGVDEQYF
cdr3_nt: TGTGCCAGCAGTTACTCGGCGACGGGGGGCGTAGACGAGCAGTACTTC

cdr3_length: 14
j_call: TRBJ1-5
clone_size: .
v_call: TRBV27
d_call: .
cdr3_aa: CASKGTYSNQPQHF
cdr3_nt: TGTGCCAGCAAGGGGACCTATAGCAATCAGCCCCAGCATTTT

cdr3_length: 16
j_call: TRBJ1-5
clone_size: once
v_call: TRBV6-8
d_call: TRBD1
cdr3_aa: CASRKRQGHSNQPQHF
cdr3_nt: TGTGCCAGCAGGAAAAGACAGGGCCACAGCAATCAGCCCCAGCATTTT

cdr3_length: 13
j_call: TRBJ2-5
clone_size: .
v_call: TRBV18
d_call: .
cdr3_aa: CASSPGLGETQYF
cdr3_nt: TGTGCCAGCTCACCGGGTCTTGGTGAGACCCAGTACTTC

cdr3_length: 16
j_call: TRBJ2-4
clone_size: .
v_call: TRBV2
d_call: .
cdr3_aa: CASRDRLVRVKNIQYF
cdr3_nt: TGTGCCAGCAGGGATAGACTAGTACGGGTTAAAAACATTCAGTACTTC

cdr3_length: 17
j_call: TRBJ2-2
clone_size: .
v_call: TRBV3-1/TRBV3-2
d_call: TRBD2
cdr3_aa: CASSLHTSGSFTGELFF
cdr3_nt: TGTGCCAGCAGCCTACATACTAGCGGGAGTTTCACCGGGGAGCTGTTTTTT

cdr3_length: 16
j_call: TRBJ1-2
clone_size: .
v_call: TRBV13
d_call: TRBD1
cdr3_aa: CASSGWTGVGDYGYTF
cdr3_nt: TGTGCCAGCAGCGGCTGGACAGGGGTTGGGGACTATGGCTACACCTTC

cdr3_length: 13
j_call: TRBJ1-1
clone_size: .
v_call: TRBV6-5
d_call: TRBD1
cdr3_aa: CASRLTGETEAFF
cdr3_nt: TGTGCCAGCAGGCTGACAGGGGAGACTGAAGCTTTCTTT

cdr3_length: 15
j_call: TRBJ1-2
clone_size: .
v_call: TRBV15
d_call: TRBD1
cdr3_aa: CATSRGGTVSDGYTF
cdr3_nt: TGTGCCACCAGCAGAGGTGGGACAGTAAGTGATGGCTACACCTTC

cdr3_length: 15
j_call: TRBJ1-1
clone_size: .
v_call: TRBV6-5
d_call: .
cdr3_aa: CASALQEGVGTEAFF
cdr3_nt: TGTGCCAGCGCCTTACAAGAGGGGGTGGGCACTGAAGCTTTCTTT

cdr3_length: 18
j_call: TRBJ2-1
clone_size: .
v_call: TRBV2
d_call: TRBD2
cdr3_aa: CASSKGLAGVRSYNEQFF
cdr3_nt: TGTGCCAGCAGTAAAGGACTAGCGGGGGTTCGGAGCTACAATGAGCAGTTCTTC

cdr3_length: 13
j_call: TRBJ2-7
clone_size: .
v_call: TRBV7-9
d_call: .
cdr3_aa: CASSHGPFYEQYF
cdr3_nt: TGTGCCAGCAGCCACGGGCCTTTCTACGAGCAGTACTTC

cdr3_length: 13
j_call: TRBJ2-2
clone_size: .
v_call: TRBV9
d_call: .
cdr3_aa: CASSEVGYGELFF
cdr3_nt: TGTGCCAGCTCCGAGGTGGGTTACGGGGAGCTGTTTTTT

cdr3_length: 18
j_call: TRBJ2-5
clone_size: once
v_call: TRBV30
d_call: TRBD2
cdr3_aa: CAFARGLAGGWGRETQYF
cdr3_nt: TGTGCCTTCGCGCGGGGACTAGCGGGGGGCTGGGGGAGAGAGACCCAGTACTTC